Sequencing of this TCR beta chain was carried out in a study of T-cell reconstitution after alpha-beta-depleted transplantation in children. Findings of the study overall: Several hundred expanded graft clones reportedly gave rise to the alpha-beta T cells present about two months after transplant.

For this clonotype: The antigen is not known.

Unique molecular identifiers were incorporated when the TCRbeta library was constructed. TCRdb redid the calling of the PCR reads with MiXCR, one entry per CDR3 protein. The table shows about 580,000 distinct CDR3 sequences, with over 25% occurring only once. Germline V CDR1 and CDR2: GTSNPN, SVGIG (reference sequence). The germline V and J ends were trimmed by 2 bases and 11 bases, with 19 bases remaining between them. The CDR3 runs 13 residues. The TCR comes from a boy less than two years old with Wiskott-Aldrich syndrome, due to receive a stem cell transplant. The chain employs TRBV30 and TRBJ2-7; D is ambiguous. The starting material was PBMCs, obtained before TCRalphabeta/CD19-depleted stem cell transplant. This chain's CDR3 is CAWSLGKGNAEYF. The CDR3 DNA reads TGTGCCTGGAGTCTTGGCAAGGGTAACGCGGAGTACTTC.